The 15 T cell receptor beta chains below were found in one sample sequenced in a study of T cell responses to AZD1222 COVID-19 vaccine. Sequenced by immunoSEQ multiplex PCR; TCRdb stores in-frame clones only, minus some. The sample lists roughly 130,000 clones; 86% were seen once. The source was peripheral blood, collected on day 0 of AZD1222 vaccination. The receptors were sampled from an adult in good health.

This chain links TRBV28 with TRBJ1-3; no clear D. The CDR3 has 17 amino acids. The V end was cut by 5 bases, the J end by 0 bases, with 17 bases between. The germline V gene has CDR1 MDHEN and CDR2 SYDVKM. CDR3 sequence (DNA): TGTGCCAGCAGTATCACGGCGCTCAGGACCTCTGGAAACACCATATATTTT. This encodes CASSITALRTSGNTIYF. Full variable domain (remainder filled in from reference TRBV28 and TRBJ1-3): DVKVTQSSRYLVKRTGEKVFLECVQDMDHENMFWYRQDPGLGLRLIYFSYDVKMKEKGDIPEGYSVSREKKERFSLILESASTNQTSMYLCASSITALRTSGNTIYFGEGSWLTVV.

This clone was recorded once. The chain joins TRBV11-2 to TRBJ2-7, with 14 bases that match TRBD2. The germline gives CDR1 SGHAT, CDR2 FQNNGV. The CDR3 has 18 amino acids. Trimming at V came to 3 bases and at J to 2 bases, leaving 9 bases not matched to a gene. In nucleotides, the CDR3 is TGTGCCAGCAGCTTTCTGACTAGCGGGGGGGCCGAGGCCTACGAGCAGTACTTC. Protein: CASSFLTSGGAEAYEQYF. Using reference TRBV11-2 and TRBJ2-7 for the parts outside the CDR3, the full variable domain is EAGVAQSPRYKIIEKRQSVAFWCNPISGHATLYWYQQILGQGPKLLIQFQNNGVVDDSQLPKDRFSAERLKGVDSTLKIQPAKLEDSAVYLCASSFLTSGGAEAYEQYFGPGTRLTVT.

This chain links TRBV6-5 with TRBJ2-3; tentatively, D is TRBD1 (6 bases). From germline, CDR1 is MNHEY and CDR2 SVGAGI. CDR3 length: 16 amino acids. With 2 bases removed from V and 2 bases from J, the gap between germline ends came to 14 bases. The chain's CDR3 is CASSYGAQGFTDTQYF. CDR3 in DNA: TGTGCCAGCAGTTACGGGGCACAGGGCTTCACAGATACGCAGTATTTT.

The V gene is TRBV29-1, the J gene TRBJ2-3; possible D gene TRBD2, 7 bases. CDR1 and CDR2 from the germline V gene are SQVTM and ANQGSEA. Trimming shortened V by 5 bases and J by 5 bases, and 20 bases separated the two germline ends. The length of the CDR3 is 15 residues. This CDR3 is CSVHGRNRVGDTQYF. The CDR3 DNA follows: TGCAGCGTTCACGGGAGGAACAGGGTCGGAGATACGCAGTATTTT.

The chain carries TRBV11-2 and TRBJ2-5; D remains unclear. The length of the CDR3 is 13 residues. Germline V CDR1 and CDR2: SGHAT, FQNNGV. V was clipped by 1 base and J by 4 bases, with 7 bases between them. DNA of the CDR3: TGTGCCAGCAGCTTAGTGGCCCGAGAGACCCAGTACTTC. This codes for CASSLVARETQYF.

The chain carries TRBV4-3 and TRBJ1-4, with a weak D call TRBD1 (5 bases). The CDR3 spans 15 residues. Trimming took 0 bases from V and 6 from J, leaving 11 bases between them. Germline CDR1 and CDR2: LGHNA and YSLEER. The CDR3 here is CASSQEVGGDEKLFF. CDR3 DNA: TGCGCCAGCAGCCAAGAAGTAGGAGGGGATGAAAAACTGTTTTTT.

As regards this clone: Other DNA sequences in this sample translate to the same CDR3. The chain employs TRBV2 and TRBJ2-7; D remains ambiguous. Germline CDR1 SNHLY, CDR2 FYNNEI. Trimming stripped 3 bases from V and 0 bases from J, with 9 bases between. The CDR3 totals 14 residues. In DNA, the CDR3 is TGTGCCAGCAGTGATACCGGGCCCTCCTACGAGCAGTACTTC. Residues: CASSDTGPSYEQYF.

The V gene is TRBV7-9, the J gene TRBJ1-3; no clear D gene. This CDR3 has 15 residues. CDR1 is SEHNR and CDR2 is FQNEAQ in the germline V gene (reference sequence). The V end lost 5 bases, the J end lost 8 bases, and 19 bases lay between the germline ends. The CDR3 nucleotides read TGTGCCAGCAGCCGAAACACCTCCAAGAGGGACACCATATATTTT. Translation gives CASSRNTSKRDTIYF.

The rearrangement links TRBV18 to TRBJ2-7; D is perhaps TRBD1 or TRBD2 (5 bases each). CDR3 length: 15 residues. Trimming removed 2 bases from V and 3 bases from J, with 14 bases in between. From germline, CDR1 is KGHSH and CDR2 LQKENI. The CDR3 loop reads CASSPSGRDLYEQYF. The CDR3 nucleotides are TGTGCCAGCTCACCATCGGGCAGGGACCTCTACGAGCAGTACTTC.

The chain links TRBV2 to TRBJ1-2, with 7 bases lining up with TRBD1. With 2 bases clipped from V and 1 base from J, the junction kept 10 bases outside the gene matches. This CDR3 contains 17 residues. Germline V gives CDR1 SNHLY, CDR2 FYNNEI. CDR3 nucleotides: TGTGCCAGCAGTGAATCCCTGGGGCAGGGGGTTAACTATGGCTACACCTTC. It codes for CASSESLGQGVNYGYTF.

This chain connects TRBV2 to TRBJ1-3; possible D gene TRBD1, 5 bases. This CDR3 region has 14 residues. V was clipped by 1 base and J by 4 bases, with 8 bases between them. From germline, CDR1 is SNHLY and CDR2 FYNNEI. CDR3 sequence (DNA): TGTGCCAGCAGTGAAGGGGGCTGGGGAAACACCATATATTTT. It codes for CASSEGGWGNTIYF.

J is TRBJ2-3 and V is TRBV2, with D possibly TRBD1 on 5 matching bases. Germline lookup yields CDR1 SNHLY and CDR2 FYNNEI. The CDR3 has 14 residues. Trimming cost V 3 bases and J 4 bases, with 11 bases left between them. The CDR3 is CASSEGRGPDTQYF. In DNA, the CDR3 is TGTGCCAGCAGTGAGGGTAGGGGCCCAGATACGCAGTATTTT.

This sequence joins TRBV18 and TRBJ2-2; D is possibly TRBD2 (5 bases). V was trimmed by 4 bases and J by 5 bases, leaving 11 bases between them. Germline V gives CDR1 KGHSH, CDR2 LQKENI. The CDR3 has 14 residues. Written as DNA, the CDR3 is TGTGCCAGCTCACGACGAGGGTCTACCGGGGAGCTGTTTTTT. Protein product: CASSRRGSTGELFF.

The J gene is TRBJ2-7, the V gene TRBV4-3, with unresolved D. The CDR3 sequence is 13 residues long. The V gene lost 0 bases and the J gene lost 6 bases, with 9 bases spanning the gap. Germline CDR1 reads LGHNA; CDR2 reads YSLEER. Here the CDR3 DNA reads TGCGCCAGCAGCCAAGATTTTCTGGGCGAGCAGTACTTC. Translation: CASSQDFLGEQYF.

This chain joins TRBV6-5 and TRBJ2-7; D uncertain. V dropped 5 bases and J dropped 6 bases, with 14 bases sitting between them. Germline assignment: CDR1 MNHEY and CDR2 SVGAGI. This CDR3 has 13 amino acids. In nucleotides, the CDR3 is TGTGCCAGCAGTCCGAGAGTATGGGCCGAGCAGTACTTC. It specifies CASSPRVWAEQYF.